By share, the clone carrying this T cell receptor (beta chain) ranks as medium-sized. The data were taken from a study of metastatic and nonmetastatic thyroid tumors. The V end was cut by 6 bases, the J end by 8 bases, with 16 bases between. Germline V gene data show CDR1 as MNHNS and CDR2 as SASEGT. The CDR3 is 13 residues long. TCRdb re-clonotyped the PCR reads through MiXCR. The repertoire consists of around 22,000 clones, with roughly 18% occurring once and the leading ten covering 2.5% to 3%. No patient received treatment before thyroid surgery. Sequencing used adjacent normal tissue. The V gene is TRBV6-1, the J gene TRBJ1-2; a possible D gene is TRBD1 (6 bases). The sequence derives from a male donor with papillary thyroid cancer or a benign thyroid nodule (not recorded which). Some clones in this sample may be carry-over from other donors' samples. The CDR3 spells CASRAQGLEGYTF. The CDR3 coding sequence is TGTGCCAGCAGGGCACAGGGACTCGAGGGCTACACCTTC.